This T cell receptor beta chain was obtained from a study of blood T cell repertoires in COVID-19. Study context: PBMCs, B-cell-depleted T cells, or T cells provided the cDNA or gDNA that made up the material.

Across 20 to 25 US areas, participants ranged in age from about 18 to 90 years. Cohort allocation depended upon clinical history that participants reported. Methods used by the authors: Amplification with reference gene primers provided the estimates of nucleated cell counts. Produced via immunoSEQ multiplex PCR; TCRdb's table is partial and in-frame only. That table is the source of V, J and clone size, and D and trimming were worked out from the DNA. This table has fewer than 250,000 clones, more than 70% appearing once. CDR3 length: 17 amino acids. V dropped 0 bases and J dropped 3; count of bases not matched to a gene: 9. Germline V CDR1 and CDR2: SGHAT, FQNNGV.

The specimen was PBMCs or T cells enriched from blood (not recorded which). This receptor was taken from a woman aged 40 to 55 with acute COVID-19. The chain is built from TRBV11-2 and TRBJ1-2; TRBD1 matches at 8 bases. CDR3 DNA sequence: TGTGCCAGCAGCTTAGATCTAATACAGGGGGGTGACTATGGCTACACCTTC. It yields the protein CASSLDLIQGGDYGYTF.